What follows describes a single T cell receptor beta chain. Method: immunoSEQ multiplex PCR; TCRdb's copy keeps in-frame clones and lacks some. The table lists about 80,000 clones, 94% of them singletons. This entry comes from a study of OX40 agonist ivuxolimab in advanced cancers. Across the study: Partial responses were achieved by three patients: one hepatocellular carcinoma, two cutaneous melanoma.

From germline, CDR1 is MNHNS and CDR2 SASEGT. The CDR3 is 15 amino acids. Between the trimmed V and J ends, which lost 5 bases and 4 bases, there was a span of 17 bases. The rearrangement links TRBV6-1 to TRBJ1-1, with D perhaps matching TRBD1 (6 bases). Sequencing was performed on CD4+ or CD8+ T cells sorted from blood, taken in a trial of the OX40 agonist ivuxolimab. The TCR originated in an adult with an advanced solid tumor such as melanoma, head and neck, liver or kidney cancer. DNA of the CDR3: TGTGCCAGCAGTCATCCTACAGGGACGGGCACTGAAGCTTTCTTT. Translation gives CASSHPTGTGTEAFF.